Listed below are T cell receptor beta chains from one sample, sequenced in a study of T cells in Graves' hyperthyroidism and ophthalmopathy. MiXCR, applied by TCRdb to the multiplex PCR reads, yields one record per CDR3 protein. The data contain about 350,000 distinct CDR3 sequences, about 19% of them seen just once; the ten biggest clones take up 3.7%. The sequencing sample was made of blood. The receptors derive from a woman aged 18-35 years with Graves' hyperthyroidism. Both conserved end residues are part of each CDR3. D genes are given only for firm matches. Not every row has a clone size; where given, it reads once, few, many or a size class.

clone size,J gene,D gene,V gene,CDR3 protein,CDR3 DNA
.,TRBJ1-3,.,TRBV7-3,CASSPDSTGNTIYF,TGTGCCAGCAGCCCGGACAGTACTGGAAACACCATATATTTT
many,TRBJ2-2,.,TRBV12-3/TRBV12-4,CASGYGPGVKTGELFF,TGTGCCAGCGGCTATGGTCCGGGGGTTAAGACCGGGGAGCTGTTTTTT
many,TRBJ2-3,.,TRBV7-9,CASSFRDNTQYF,TGTGCCAGCAGCTTCCGCGACAATACGCAGTATTTT
few,TRBJ2-2,TRBD1,TRBV6-1,CASSRDRGAGELFF,TGTGCCAGCAGCAGAGACAGGGGCGCCGGGGAGCTGTTTTTT
many,TRBJ2-7,.,TRBV19,CASPTDPSYEQYF,TGTGCCAGTCCTACAGATCCATCCTACGAGCAGTACTTC
.,TRBJ1-1,.,TRBV14,CASSQGAGAWTEAFF,TGTGCCAGCAGCCAAGGAGCGGGGGCTTGGACTGAAGCTTTCTTT
many,TRBJ1-2,TRBD1,TRBV6-1,CASGQGAHGYTF,TGTGCCAGCGGACAGGGGGCTCATGGCTACACCTTC
many,TRBJ1-2,.,TRBV7-6,CASSLGEGSYGYTF,TGTGCCAGCAGCTTAGGTGAGGGGAGCTATGGCTACACCTTC
few,TRBJ2-1,.,TRBV19,CASSSRSGGQGEQFF,TGTGCCAGTAGTTCCCGTAGTGGGGGCCAGGGTGAGCAGTTCTTC
many,TRBJ1-1,TRBD1,TRBV6-1,CASSEPPGGNGNTEAFF,TGTGCCAGCAGTGAACCTCCAGGGGGCAACGGGAACACTGAAGCTTTCTTT
many,TRBJ1-5,.,TRBV20-1,CSARLSQNQPQHF,TGCAGTGCTAGACTATCGCAAAATCAGCCCCAGCATTTT